This T cell receptor (beta chain) came from a study of cytomegalovirus exposure and HLA in healthy donors. A remark on this clone: Antigen: not known.

The CDR3 runs to 15 residues. The V gene lost 0 bases and the J gene lost 0 bases, with 7 bases spanning the gap. Germline CDR1 is SGDLS and CDR2 is YYNGEE. Researchers ran the PCR with 60 Vbeta and 13 Jbeta primers. Method: immunoSEQ multiplex PCR; TCRdb's copy keeps in-frame clones and lacks some. The sample yields a few hundred thousand clones, 65% to 85% seen once. Study-level findings and limits: Roughly even sequencing depth across donors was the assumption behind the presence/absence analyses. Later analysis associated a missense DCLRE1C variant with TCR beta V- and J-gene trimming. A classifier reportedly called cytomegalovirus status with high sensitivity and specificity.

The chain recombines TRBV9 with TRBJ1-3; D is uncertain. This TCR was sampled from a man between 25 and 39 years old in good health and CMV-seronegative. The specimen was PBMCs. The CDR3 here is CASSVEAISGNTIYF. The CDR3 coding sequence is TGTGCCAGCAGCGTAGAAGCAATCTCTGGAAACACCATATATTTT. The complete variable domain, with remaining parts taken from reference TRBV9 and TRBJ1-3, reads DSGVTQTPKHLITATGQRVTLRCSPRSGDLSVYWYQQSLDQGLQFLIQYYNGEERAKGNILERFSAQQFPDLHSELNLSSLELGDSALYFCASSVEAISGNTIYFGEGSWLTVV.